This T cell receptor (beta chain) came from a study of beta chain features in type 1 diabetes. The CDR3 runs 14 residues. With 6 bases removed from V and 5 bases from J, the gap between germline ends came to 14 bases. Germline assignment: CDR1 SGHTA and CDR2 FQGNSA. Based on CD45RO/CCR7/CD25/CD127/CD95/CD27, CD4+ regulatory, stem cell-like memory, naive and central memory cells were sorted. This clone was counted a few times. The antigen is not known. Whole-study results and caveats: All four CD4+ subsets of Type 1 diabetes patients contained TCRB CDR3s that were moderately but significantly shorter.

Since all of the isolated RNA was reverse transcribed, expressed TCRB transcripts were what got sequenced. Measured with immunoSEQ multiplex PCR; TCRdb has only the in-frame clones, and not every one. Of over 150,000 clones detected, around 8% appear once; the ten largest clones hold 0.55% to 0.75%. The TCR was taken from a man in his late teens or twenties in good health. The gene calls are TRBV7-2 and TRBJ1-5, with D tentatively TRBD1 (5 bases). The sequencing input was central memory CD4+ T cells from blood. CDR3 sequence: CASRNSGNDQPQHF. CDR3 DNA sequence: TGTGCCAGCAGGAACTCAGGGAACGATCAGCCCCAGCATTTT.